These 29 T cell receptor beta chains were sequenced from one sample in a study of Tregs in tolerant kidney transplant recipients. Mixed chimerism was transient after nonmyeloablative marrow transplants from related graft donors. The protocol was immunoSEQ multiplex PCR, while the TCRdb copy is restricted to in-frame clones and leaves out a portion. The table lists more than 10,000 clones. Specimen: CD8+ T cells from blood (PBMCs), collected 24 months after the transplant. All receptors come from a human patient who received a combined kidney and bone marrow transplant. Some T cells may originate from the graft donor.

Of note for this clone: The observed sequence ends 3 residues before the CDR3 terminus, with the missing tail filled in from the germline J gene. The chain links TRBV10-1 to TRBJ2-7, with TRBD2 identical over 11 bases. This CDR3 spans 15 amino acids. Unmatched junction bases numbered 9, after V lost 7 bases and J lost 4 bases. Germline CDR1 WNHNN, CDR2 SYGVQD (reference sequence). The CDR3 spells CASILASGRYYEQYF. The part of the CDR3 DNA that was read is TGCGCCAGCATTCTGGCTAGCGGGAGGTATTACGAG.

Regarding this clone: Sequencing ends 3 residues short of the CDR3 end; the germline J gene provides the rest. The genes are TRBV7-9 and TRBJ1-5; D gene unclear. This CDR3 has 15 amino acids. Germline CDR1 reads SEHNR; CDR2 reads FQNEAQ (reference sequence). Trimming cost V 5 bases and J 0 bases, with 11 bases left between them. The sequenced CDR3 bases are TGTGCCAGCAGCCCCCCGGGGAGTAGCAATCAGCCC. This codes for CASSPPGSSNQP. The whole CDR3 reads CASSPPGSSNQPQHF.

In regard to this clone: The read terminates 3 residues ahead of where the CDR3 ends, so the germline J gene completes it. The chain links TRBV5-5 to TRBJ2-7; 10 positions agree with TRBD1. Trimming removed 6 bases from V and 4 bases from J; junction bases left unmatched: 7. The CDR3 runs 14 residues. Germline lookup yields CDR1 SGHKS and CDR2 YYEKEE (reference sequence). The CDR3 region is CASTSGTGVYEQYF. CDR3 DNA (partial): TGTGCCAGCACCTCCGGGACAGGGGTATACGAG.

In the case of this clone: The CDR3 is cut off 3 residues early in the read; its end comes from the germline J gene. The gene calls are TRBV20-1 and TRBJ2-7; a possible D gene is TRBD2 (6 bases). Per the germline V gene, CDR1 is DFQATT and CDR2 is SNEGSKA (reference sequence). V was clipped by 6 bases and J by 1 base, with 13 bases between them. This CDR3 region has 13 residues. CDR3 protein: CSAQTSTSYEQYF. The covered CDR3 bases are TGCAGTGCCCAGACTAGTACATCCTACGAG.

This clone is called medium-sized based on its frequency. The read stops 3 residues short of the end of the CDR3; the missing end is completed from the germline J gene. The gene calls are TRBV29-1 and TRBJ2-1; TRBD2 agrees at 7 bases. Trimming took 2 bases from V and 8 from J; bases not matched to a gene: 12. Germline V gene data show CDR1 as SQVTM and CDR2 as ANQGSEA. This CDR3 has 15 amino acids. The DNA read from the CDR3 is TGCAGCGTTGAACTTAAAGGCGGGAGATGGTATGAG. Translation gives CSVELKGGRWYE. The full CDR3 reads CSVELKGGRWYEQFF.

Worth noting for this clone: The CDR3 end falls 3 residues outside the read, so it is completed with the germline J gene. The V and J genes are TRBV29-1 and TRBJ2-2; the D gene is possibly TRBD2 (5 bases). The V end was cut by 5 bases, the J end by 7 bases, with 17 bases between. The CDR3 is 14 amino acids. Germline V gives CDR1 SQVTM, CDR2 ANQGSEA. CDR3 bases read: TGCAGCGTTTACGGACTGACTAACGGCGGGGAG. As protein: CSVYGLTNGGE. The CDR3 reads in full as CSVYGLTNGGELFF.

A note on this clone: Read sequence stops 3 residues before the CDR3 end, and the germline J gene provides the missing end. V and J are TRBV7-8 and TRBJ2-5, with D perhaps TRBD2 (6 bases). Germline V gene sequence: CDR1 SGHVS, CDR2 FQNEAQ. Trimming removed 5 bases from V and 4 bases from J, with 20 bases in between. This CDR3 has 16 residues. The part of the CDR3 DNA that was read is TGTGCCAGCAGCCCCTGGCTTGGAGGGGTTGTAGAGACC. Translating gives CASSPWLGGVVET. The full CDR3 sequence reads CASSPWLGGVVETQYF.

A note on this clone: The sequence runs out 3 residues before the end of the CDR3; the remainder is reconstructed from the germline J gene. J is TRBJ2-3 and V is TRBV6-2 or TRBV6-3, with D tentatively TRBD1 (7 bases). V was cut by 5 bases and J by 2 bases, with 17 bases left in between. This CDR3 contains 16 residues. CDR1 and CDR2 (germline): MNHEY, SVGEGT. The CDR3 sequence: CASSVDREVDTDTQYF. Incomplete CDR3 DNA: TGTGCCAGCAGTGTCGACAGGGAGGTGGACACAGATACG.

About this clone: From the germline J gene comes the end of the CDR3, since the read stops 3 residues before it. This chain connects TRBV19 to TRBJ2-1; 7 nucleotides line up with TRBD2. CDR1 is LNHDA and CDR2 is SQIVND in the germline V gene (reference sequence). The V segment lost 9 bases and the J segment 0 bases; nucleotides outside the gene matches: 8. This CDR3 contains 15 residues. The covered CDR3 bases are TGTGCCAGCAGCTTTCGCGGGAGCTCCTACAATGAG. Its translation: CASSFRGSSYNE. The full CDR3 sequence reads CASSFRGSSYNEQFF. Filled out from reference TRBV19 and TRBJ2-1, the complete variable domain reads DGGITQSPKYLFRKEGQNVTLSCEQNLNHDAMYWYRQDPGQGLRLIYYSQIVNDFQKGDIAEGYSVSREKKESFPLTVTSAQKNPTAFYLCASSFRGSSYNEQFFGPGTRLTVL.

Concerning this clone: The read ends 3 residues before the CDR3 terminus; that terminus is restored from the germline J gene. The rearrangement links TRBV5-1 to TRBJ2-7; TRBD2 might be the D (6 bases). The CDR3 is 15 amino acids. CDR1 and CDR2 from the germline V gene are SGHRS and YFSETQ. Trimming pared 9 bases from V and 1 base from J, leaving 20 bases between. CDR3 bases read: TGCGCCACTTCCCGGGTTGAGGGGACTTCCTACGAG. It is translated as CATSRVEGTSYE. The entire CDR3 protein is CATSRVEGTSYEQYF.

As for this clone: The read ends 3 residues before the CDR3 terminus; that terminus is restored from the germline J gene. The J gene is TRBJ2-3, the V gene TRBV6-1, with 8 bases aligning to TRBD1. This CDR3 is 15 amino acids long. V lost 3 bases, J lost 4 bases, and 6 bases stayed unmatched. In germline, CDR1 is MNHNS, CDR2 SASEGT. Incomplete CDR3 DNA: TGTGCCAGCAGTGACCAAGGGACAGGTTCAGATACG. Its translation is CASSDQGTGSDT. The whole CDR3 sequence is CASSDQGTGSDTQYF.

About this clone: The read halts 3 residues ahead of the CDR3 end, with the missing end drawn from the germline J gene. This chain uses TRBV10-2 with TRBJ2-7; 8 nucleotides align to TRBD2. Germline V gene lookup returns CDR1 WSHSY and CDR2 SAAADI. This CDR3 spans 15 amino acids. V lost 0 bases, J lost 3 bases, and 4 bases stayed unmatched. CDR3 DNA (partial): TGCGCCAGCAGTGAGTCGTCTAGCGGGTTCTACGAG. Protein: CASSESSSGFYE. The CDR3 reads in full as CASSESSSGFYEQYF.

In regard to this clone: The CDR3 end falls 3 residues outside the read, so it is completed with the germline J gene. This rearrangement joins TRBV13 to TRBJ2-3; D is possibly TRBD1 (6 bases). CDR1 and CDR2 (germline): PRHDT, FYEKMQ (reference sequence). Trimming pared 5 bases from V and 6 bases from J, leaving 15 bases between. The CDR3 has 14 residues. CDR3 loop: CASSAPGAGDTQYF. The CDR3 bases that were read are TGTGCCAGCAGCGCGCCAGGGGCAGGCGATACG.

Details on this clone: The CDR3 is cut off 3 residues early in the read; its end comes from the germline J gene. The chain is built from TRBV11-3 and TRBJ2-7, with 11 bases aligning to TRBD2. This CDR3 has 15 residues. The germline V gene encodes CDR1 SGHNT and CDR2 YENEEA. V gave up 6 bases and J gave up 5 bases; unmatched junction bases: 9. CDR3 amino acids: CASSSTSGSVNEQYF. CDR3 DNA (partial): TGTGCCAGCAGTTCCACTAGCGGGAGTGTGAACGAG. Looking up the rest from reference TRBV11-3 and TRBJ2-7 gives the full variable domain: EAGVVQSPRYKIIEKKQPVAFWCNPISGHNTLYWYLQNLGQGPELLIRYENEEAVDDSQLPKDRFSAERLKGVDSTLKIQPAELGDSAVYLCASSSTSGSVNEQYFGPGTRLTVT.

The CDR3 DNA, read in part, is TGCGCCAGCAGCCCCGGACTGAAGACAACTAATGGC. Its protein is CASSPGLKTTNG. The full CDR3 protein reads CASSPGLKTTNGYTF. The chain uses TRBV5-1 and TRBJ1-2, with unresolved D. The read ends 3 residues shy of where the CDR3 ends; the end is completed using the germline J gene. The germline V and J ends were trimmed by 4 bases and 6 bases, with 19 bases remaining between them. Germline lookup yields CDR1 SGHRS and CDR2 YFSETQ. This CDR3 contains 15 residues.

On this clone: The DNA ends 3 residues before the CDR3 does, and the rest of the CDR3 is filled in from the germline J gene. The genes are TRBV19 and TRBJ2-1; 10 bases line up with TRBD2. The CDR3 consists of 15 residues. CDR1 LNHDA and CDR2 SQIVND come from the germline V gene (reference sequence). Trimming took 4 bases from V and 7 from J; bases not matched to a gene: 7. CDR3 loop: CASSKVAGGPNEQFF. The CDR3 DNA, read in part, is TGTGCCAGTAGTAAAGTAGCGGGAGGTCCTAATGAG.

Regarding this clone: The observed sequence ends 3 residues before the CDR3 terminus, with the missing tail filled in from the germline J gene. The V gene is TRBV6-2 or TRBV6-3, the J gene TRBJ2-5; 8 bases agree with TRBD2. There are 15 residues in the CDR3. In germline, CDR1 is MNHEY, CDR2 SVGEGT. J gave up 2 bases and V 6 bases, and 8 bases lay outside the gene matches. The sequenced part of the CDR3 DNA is TGTGCCAGCAGCAGGACTAGCCGATGGCAAGAGACC. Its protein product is CASSRTSRWQET. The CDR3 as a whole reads CASSRTSRWQETQYF.

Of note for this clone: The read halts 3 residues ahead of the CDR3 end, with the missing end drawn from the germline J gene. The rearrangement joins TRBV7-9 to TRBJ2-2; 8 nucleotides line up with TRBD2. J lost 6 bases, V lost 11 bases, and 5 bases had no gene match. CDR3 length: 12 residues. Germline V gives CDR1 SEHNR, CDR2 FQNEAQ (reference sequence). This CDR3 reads CAAGTSPGELFF. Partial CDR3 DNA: TGTGCCGCCGGGACTAGTCCCGGGGAG.

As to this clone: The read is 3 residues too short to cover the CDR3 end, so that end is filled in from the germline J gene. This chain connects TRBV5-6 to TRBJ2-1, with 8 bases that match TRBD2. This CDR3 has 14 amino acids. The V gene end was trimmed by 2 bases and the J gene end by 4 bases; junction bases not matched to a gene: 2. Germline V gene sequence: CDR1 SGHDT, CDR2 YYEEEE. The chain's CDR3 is CASSFSGTYNEQFF. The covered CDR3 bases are TGTGCCAGCAGCTTTAGCGGGACTTACAATGAG.

CDR3 DNA, as far as it was read: TGTGCCAGCAGCCAAGTCCCAGGGGCAGGGGAGACC. Translation: CASSQVPGAGET. Given in full, the CDR3 is CASSQVPGAGETQYF. The chain is built from TRBV4-2 and TRBJ2-5; TRBD1 is a possible D gene (6 bases). The read is 3 residues too short to cover the CDR3 end, so that end is filled in from the germline J gene. CDR1 is LGHNA and CDR2 is YNFKEQ in the germline V gene. CDR3 length: 15 amino acids. Trimming removed 1 base at V and 5 bases at J, with 14 bases between.

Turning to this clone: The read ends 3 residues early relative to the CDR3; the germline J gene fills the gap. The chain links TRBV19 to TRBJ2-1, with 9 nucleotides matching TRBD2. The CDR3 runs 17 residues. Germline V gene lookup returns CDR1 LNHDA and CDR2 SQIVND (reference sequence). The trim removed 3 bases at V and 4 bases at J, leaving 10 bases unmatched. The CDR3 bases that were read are TGTGCCAGTAGTATCTTAGTGGTCCTAGCGGGGTACAATGAG. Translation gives CASSILVVLAGYNE. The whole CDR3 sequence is CASSILVVLAGYNEQFF.

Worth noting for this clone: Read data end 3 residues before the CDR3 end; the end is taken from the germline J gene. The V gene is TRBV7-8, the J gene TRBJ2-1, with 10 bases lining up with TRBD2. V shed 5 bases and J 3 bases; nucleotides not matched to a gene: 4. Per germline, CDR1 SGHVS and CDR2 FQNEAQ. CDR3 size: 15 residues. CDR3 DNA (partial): TGTGCCAGCAGCCATAGCGGGAGGTACTACAATGAG. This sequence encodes CASSHSGRYYNE. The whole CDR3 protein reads CASSHSGRYYNEQFF.

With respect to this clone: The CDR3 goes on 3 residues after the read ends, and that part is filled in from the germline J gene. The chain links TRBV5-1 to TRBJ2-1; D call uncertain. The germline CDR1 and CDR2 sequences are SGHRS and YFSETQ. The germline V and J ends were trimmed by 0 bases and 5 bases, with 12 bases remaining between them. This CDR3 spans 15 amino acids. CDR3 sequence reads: CASSLAPTPNNEQFF. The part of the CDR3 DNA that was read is TGCGCCAGCAGCTTGGCCCCGACTCCTAACAATGAG.

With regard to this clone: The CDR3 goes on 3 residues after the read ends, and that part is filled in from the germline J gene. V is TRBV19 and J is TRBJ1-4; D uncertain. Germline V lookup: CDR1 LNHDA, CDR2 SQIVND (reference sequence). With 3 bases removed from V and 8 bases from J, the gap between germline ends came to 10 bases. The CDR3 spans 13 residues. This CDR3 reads CASSMRHGEKLFF. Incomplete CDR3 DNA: TGTGCCAGTAGTATGAGGCATGGCGAAAAA. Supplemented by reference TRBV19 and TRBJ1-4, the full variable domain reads DGGITQSPKYLFRKEGQNVTLSCEQNLNHDAMYWYRQDPGQGLRLIYYSQIVNDFQKGDIAEGYSVSREKKESFPLTVTSAQKNPTAFYLCASSMRHGEKLFFGSGTQLSVL.

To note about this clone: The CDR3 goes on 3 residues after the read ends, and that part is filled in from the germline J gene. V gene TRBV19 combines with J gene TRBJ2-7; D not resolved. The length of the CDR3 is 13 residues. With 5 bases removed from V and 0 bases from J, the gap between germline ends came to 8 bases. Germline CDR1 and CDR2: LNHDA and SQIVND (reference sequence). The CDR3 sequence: CASSYDNSYEQYF. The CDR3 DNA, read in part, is TGTGCCAGTAGTTACGACAACTCCTACGAG.

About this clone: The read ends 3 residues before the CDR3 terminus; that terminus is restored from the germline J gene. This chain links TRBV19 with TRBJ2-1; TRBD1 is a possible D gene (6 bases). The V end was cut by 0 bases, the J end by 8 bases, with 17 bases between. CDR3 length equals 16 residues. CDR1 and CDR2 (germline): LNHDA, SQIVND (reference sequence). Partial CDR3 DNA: TGTGCCAGTAGTATAGATTGGGGACAAAACACCGATGAG. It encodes CASSIDWGQNTDE. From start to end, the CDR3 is CASSIDWGQNTDEQFF.

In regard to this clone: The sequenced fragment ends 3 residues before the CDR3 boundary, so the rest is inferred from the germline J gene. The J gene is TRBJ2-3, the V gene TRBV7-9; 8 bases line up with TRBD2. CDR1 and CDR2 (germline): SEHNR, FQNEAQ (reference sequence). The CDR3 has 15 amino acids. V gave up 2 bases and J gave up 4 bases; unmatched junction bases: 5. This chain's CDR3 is CASSLSGSPPDTQYF. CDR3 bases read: TGTGCCAGCAGCTTAAGCGGGAGCCCTCCAGATACG.

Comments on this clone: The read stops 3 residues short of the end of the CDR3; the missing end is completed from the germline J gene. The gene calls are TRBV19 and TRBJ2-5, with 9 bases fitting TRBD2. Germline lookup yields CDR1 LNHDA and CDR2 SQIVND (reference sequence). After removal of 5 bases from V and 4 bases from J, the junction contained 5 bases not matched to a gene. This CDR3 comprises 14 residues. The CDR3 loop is CASSPLTSGETQYF. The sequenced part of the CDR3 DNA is TGTGCCAGTAGTCCATTGACTAGCGGAGAGACC.

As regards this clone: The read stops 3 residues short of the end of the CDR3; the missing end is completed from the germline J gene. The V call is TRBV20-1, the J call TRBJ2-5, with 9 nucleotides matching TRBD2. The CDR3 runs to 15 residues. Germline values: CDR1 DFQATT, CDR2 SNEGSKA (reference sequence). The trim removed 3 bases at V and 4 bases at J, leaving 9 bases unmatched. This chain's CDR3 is CSARRREGPRETQYF. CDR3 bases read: TGCAGTGCTAGGCGGCGGGAGGGCCCTAGAGAGACC.